The source of this T cell receptor (beta chain) is a study of cytomegalovirus exposure and HLA in healthy donors. Points from the study as a whole: What was likely a sequencing artifact was a cluster of highly shared sequence variants.

PCR was performed using 60 Vbeta and 13 Jbeta primers. The repertoire was sequenced with immunoSEQ multiplex PCR; TCRdb's copy has only in-frame clones and lacks some. The data hold about 120,000 clones, with around a tenth observed a single time. Of note for this clone: The antigen is not known.

V lost 7 bases to trimming and J lost 3 bases; unmatched junction nucleotides: 8. The length of the CDR3 is 15 residues. Germline V lookup: CDR1 MDHEN, CDR2 SYDVKM. The clonotype comes from a young man in good health and CMV-seronegative. The sequencing input was PBMCs. The chain has TRBV28 and TRBJ2-2; 7 bases agree with TRBD1. The CDR3 loop reads CASKQGGVYTGELFF. The DNA of the CDR3 is TGTGCCAGCAAACAAGGGGGCGTATACACCGGGGAGCTGTTTTTT.